This T cell receptor beta chain was sequenced during a study of PD-1 blockade in classical Hodgkin lymphoma. Time point indicated: newly diagnosed, previously untreated cHL patient sample. Comparator PBMCs were from newly diagnosed, untreated classical Hodgkin lymphoma. This table comes from immunoSEQ multiplex PCR, and its TCRdb copy is limited to in-frame clones, with some not included. The sample carries 16,000 or so clones, approximately 85% recorded once. The sample comprised peripheral blood mononuclear cells (PBMCs). This sequence was found in a human donor with classical Hodgkin lymphoma.

CDR3 loop: CASSPRGEISLPNEQFF. The CDR3, as DNA: TGTGCCAGCAGCCCGCGGGGGGAAATAAGCCTCCCTAATGAGCAGTTCTTC. V usage is TRBV13 and J usage is TRBJ2-1; 8 bases map to TRBD2. J was trimmed by 7 bases and V by 5 bases; bases with no gene match: 16. Germline V gene sequence: CDR1 PRHDT, CDR2 FYEKMQ (reference sequence). CDR3 length: 17 amino acids. Full variable domain (rest looked up from reference TRBV13 and TRBJ2-1): AAGVIQSPRHLIKEKRETATLKCYPIPRHDTVYWYQQGPGQDPQFLISFYEKMQSDKGSIPDRFSAQQFSDYHSELNMSSLELGDSALYFCASSPRGEISLPNEQFFGPGTRLTVL.